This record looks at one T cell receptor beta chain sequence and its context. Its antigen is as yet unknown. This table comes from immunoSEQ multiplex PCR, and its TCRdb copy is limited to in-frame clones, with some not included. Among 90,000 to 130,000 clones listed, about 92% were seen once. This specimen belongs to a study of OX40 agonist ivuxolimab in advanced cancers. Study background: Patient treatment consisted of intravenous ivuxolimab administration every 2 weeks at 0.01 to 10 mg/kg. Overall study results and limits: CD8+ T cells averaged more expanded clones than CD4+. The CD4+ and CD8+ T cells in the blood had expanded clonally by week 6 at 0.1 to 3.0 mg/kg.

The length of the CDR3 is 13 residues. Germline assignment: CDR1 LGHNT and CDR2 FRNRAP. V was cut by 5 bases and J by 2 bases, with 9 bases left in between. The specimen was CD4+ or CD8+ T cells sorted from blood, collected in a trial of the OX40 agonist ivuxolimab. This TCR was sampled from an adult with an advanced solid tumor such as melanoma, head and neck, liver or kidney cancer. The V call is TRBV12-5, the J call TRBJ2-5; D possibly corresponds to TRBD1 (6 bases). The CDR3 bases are TGTGCTAGTGGTCCGGACAGACAAGAGACCCAGTACTTC. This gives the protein CASGPDRQETQYF. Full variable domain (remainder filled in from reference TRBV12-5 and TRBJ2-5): DARVTQTPRHKVTEMGQEVTMRCQPILGHNTVFWYRQTMMQGLELLAYFRNRAPLDDSGMPKDRFSAEMPDATLATLKIQPSEPRDSAVYFCASGPDRQETQYFGPGTRLLVL.